Each of the 25 T cell receptor beta chains below was sequenced from the same sample in a study of CD8+ T cells in alopecia areata. Described treatment: oral pan-JAK inhibitor, 5-10 mg twice daily. The sequencing template was cDNA reverse transcribed from extracted RNA. Method: immunoSEQ multiplex PCR; TCRdb's copy keeps in-frame clones and lacks some. The table records 110,000 or so clones, less than 70% of them present only once. Sequencing was performed on CD4+ T cells sorted from blood, taken at week 24, from a patient treated with tofacitinib. Source of these receptors: a human donor with alopecia areata.

The chain recombines TRBV7-9 with TRBJ1-1; D remains ambiguous. Trimming stripped 2 bases from V and 0 bases from J, with 10 bases between. The length of the CDR3 is 15 residues. Germline CDR1 is SEHNR and CDR2 is FQNEAQ (reference sequence). CDR3 in DNA: TGTGCCAGCAGCTTATTAGAACCCATGAACACTGAAGCTTTCTTT. Protein product: CASSLLEPMNTEAFF.

This rearrangement joins TRBV5-6 to TRBJ1-1, with D possibly being TRBD1 (6 bases). This CDR3 spans 14 amino acids. Trimming took 4 bases from V and 2 from J, leaving 12 bases between them. The V gene's germline CDR1 is SGHDT and CDR2 YYEEEE. CDR3 coding DNA: TGTGCCAGCAGCGAACAGGGCCGAAACACTGAAGCTTTCTTT. Its translation is CASSEQGRNTEAFF. Using reference TRBV5-6 and TRBJ1-1 for the parts outside the CDR3, the full variable domain is DAGVTQSPTHLIKTRGQQVTLRCSPKSGHDTVSWYQQALGQGPQFIFQYYEEEERQRGNFPDRFSGHQFPNYSSELNVNALLLGDSALYLCASSEQGRNTEAFFGQGTRLTVV.

This clone was picked up many times. This chain joins TRBV11-2 and TRBJ2-3, with TRBD2 matching 16 bases. Germline V gives CDR1 SGHAT, CDR2 FQNNGV. The CDR3 sequence is 14 residues long. The trim removed 5 bases at V and 10 bases at J, leaving 3 bases unmatched. The CDR3 coding sequence is TGTGCCAGCAGCGGGACTAGCGGGGGGGCTGCGCAGTATTTT. Translating it yields CASSGTSGGAAQYF.

J is TRBJ2-5 and V is TRBV29-1; 10 positions match TRBD2. Trimming removed 7 bases from V and 5 bases from J; junction bases left unmatched: 10. The CDR3 is made up of 14 amino acids. The germline CDR1 and CDR2 sequences are SQVTM and ANQGSEA. The CDR3 spells CSARGSGGQETQYF. The CDR3 DNA sequence: TGCAGCGCCCGTGGTAGCGGGGGGCAGGAGACCCAGTACTTC.

This clone occurred a few times. V gene TRBV6-5 combines with J gene TRBJ2-5; TRBD1 might be the D (6 bases). The V end was cut by 2 bases, the J end by 5 bases, with 12 bases between. The CDR3 runs to 14 residues. CDR1 MNHEY and CDR2 SVGAGI come from the germline V gene. CDR3 in amino acids: CASSYRGNVETQYF. In DNA form, the CDR3 reads TGTGCCAGCAGTTACAGGGGGAATGTGGAGACCCAGTACTTC.

The chain is built from TRBV4-3 and TRBJ1-2; no firm D call. The CDR3 runs 14 residues. Germline values: CDR1 LGHNA, CDR2 YSLEER. The germline V and J ends were trimmed by 3 bases and 4 bases, with 12 bases remaining between them. The CDR3 region has the DNA TGCGCCAGCAGCCAGTGGCAGGAGGGCTATGGCTACACCTTC. Encoded protein: CASSQWQEGYGYTF.

The chain is built from TRBV15 and TRBJ1-4; D remains ambiguous. The germline V gene has CDR1 LNHNV and CDR2 YYDKDF (reference sequence). The CDR3 sequence is 12 residues long. V was pared by 3 bases and J by 8 bases, with 7 bases between. The CDR3 DNA sequence: TGTGCCACCAGCAGGCGGTGGGAAAAACTGTTTTTT. Amino acids: CATSRRWEKLFF.

The V call is TRBV5-4, the J call TRBJ2-3; 11 bases line up with TRBD2. Germline CDR1 and CDR2: SGHNT and YYREEE (reference sequence). The V and J ends lost 1 base and 5 bases, in that order; junction bases with no gene match: 0. The CDR3 loop spans 14 amino acids. The CDR3 DNA follows: TGTGCCAGCAGCTTGACTAGCGGGGGAGATACGCAGTATTTT. Protein: CASSLTSGGDTQYF.

The V call is TRBV5-1, the J call TRBJ2-5; D is ambiguous. The CDR3 covers 15 residues. Trimming took 3 bases from V and 1 from J, leaving 13 bases between them. Germline CDR1 SGHRS, CDR2 YFSETQ. CDR3 sequence: CASSSVPGLQETQYF. For the CDR3, the DNA is TGCGCCAGCAGCTCGGTTCCCGGCCTCCAAGAGACCCAGTACTTC. The whole variable domain, remainder taken from reference TRBV5-1 and TRBJ2-5, is KAGVTQTPRYLIKTRGQQVTLSCSPISGHRSVSWYQQTPGQGLQFLFEYFSETQRNKGNFPGRFSGRQFSNSRSEMNVSTLELGDSALYLCASSSVPGLQETQYFGPGTRLLVL.

This chain links TRBV27 with TRBJ2-7; 7 positions agree with TRBD1. V dropped 4 bases and J dropped 4; count of bases not matched to a gene: 4. CDR3 length: 13 amino acids. Per the germline V gene, CDR1 is MNHEY and CDR2 is SMNVEV (reference sequence). Here the CDR3 reads CASSSDRFYEQYF. In nucleotides, the CDR3 is TGTGCCAGCAGTTCGGACAGGTTTTACGAGCAGTACTTC.

There are a few counts of this clone. The gene calls are TRBV23-1 and TRBJ1-5; the D is unclear. TRBV23-1 is an ORF; its function is uncertain. There are 14 residues in the CDR3. Trimming pared 9 bases from V and 0 bases from J, leaving 12 bases between. This CDR3 is CARDSRDSNQPQHF. For the CDR3, the DNA is TGCGCCAGAGACTCAAGGGATAGCAATCAGCCCCAGCATTTT.

DNA of the CDR3: TGCGCCAGCAGCCCCCAAGACAGGGGAGGGGAGACCCAGTACTTC. It translates to CASSPQDRGGETQYF. The chain joins TRBV5-1 to TRBJ2-5, with D perhaps matching TRBD1 (8 bases). From germline, CDR1 is SGHRS and CDR2 YFSETQ. V gave up 4 bases and J gave up 5 bases, with 18 bases separating them. This CDR3 is built from 15 residues.

This clone was seen only once. The chain links TRBV27 to TRBJ2-5; D possibly uses TRBD1 or TRBD2 (6 bases each). This CDR3 is built from 14 residues. Per germline, CDR1 MNHEY and CDR2 SMNVEV (reference sequence). V lost 1 base and J 5 bases, leaving 11 bases between the germline ends. CDR3 sequence (DNA): TGTGCCAGCAGTTTATTGGGGGCGGGGGAGACCCAGTACTTC. Protein product: CASSLLGAGETQYF.

This chain connects TRBV29-1 to TRBJ2-3, with D unresolved. Trimming left V 7 bases short and J 6 bases short, with 8 bases between. CDR1 SQVTM and CDR2 ANQGSEA come from the germline V gene. The CDR3 sequence is 10 residues long. CDR3 bases: TGCAGCGGTAGGACGGATACGCAGTATTTT. It yields the protein CSGRTDTQYF.

This chain joins TRBV5-6 and TRBJ2-1; 7 bases are a match to TRBD1. Germline V lookup: CDR1 SGHDT, CDR2 YYEEEE. This CDR3 is 13 amino acids long. After removal of 4 bases from V and 6 bases from J, the junction contained 4 bases not matched to a gene. CDR3 nucleotide sequence: TGTGCCAGCAGCCCACAGGGGTTCAATGAGCAGTTCTTC. Translating it yields CASSPQGFNEQFF.

This clone has a handful of counts. The chain couples TRBV11-2 to TRBJ2-3; 12 bases match TRBD2. Per the germline V gene, CDR1 is SGHAT and CDR2 is FQNNGV. The V segment lost 5 bases and the J segment 1 base; nucleotides outside the gene matches: 4. This CDR3 is built from 16 residues. CDR3 loop: CASSLLAGGGTDTQYF. The CDR3 DNA reads as TGTGCCAGCAGCCTACTAGCGGGGGGCGGCACAGATACGCAGTATTTT.

This clone was counted only a few times. The chain carries TRBV30 and TRBJ2-2; 7 positions match TRBD1. This CDR3 contains 15 residues. Germline lookup yields CDR1 GTSNPN and CDR2 SVGIG (reference sequence). V gave up 3 bases and J gave up 1 base; unmatched junction bases: 5. CDR3 in amino acids: CAWRATGVNTGELFF. Written as DNA, the CDR3 is TGTGCCTGGAGGGCCACAGGGGTGAACACCGGGGAGCTGTTTTTT. The full variable domain, rest sourced from reference TRBV30 and TRBJ2-2, is SQTIHQWPATLVQPVGSPLSLECTVEGTSNPNLYWYRQAAGRGLQLLFYSVGIGQISSEVPQNLSASRPQDRQFILSSKKLLLSDSGFYLCAWRATGVNTGELFFGEGSRLTVL.

This chain connects TRBV5-1 to TRBJ1-1, with a weak D call TRBD1 (6 bases). V gave up 0 bases and J gave up 0 bases, with 12 bases separating them. Germline loops: CDR1 SGHRS, CDR2 YFSETQ. CDR3 length: 16 amino acids. The CDR3 sequence is CASSLAIRGLNTEAFF. The CDR3 nucleotides are TGCGCCAGCAGCTTGGCGATCAGGGGACTGAACACTGAAGCTTTCTTT.

The chain uses TRBV11-3 and TRBJ2-2, with D perhaps TRBD1 or TRBD2 (5 bases each). Deletions cut 8 bases from V and 2 bases from J, with 15 bases between. Germline values: CDR1 SGHNT, CDR2 YENEEA. The CDR3 is 15 residues long. In DNA, the CDR3 is TGTGCCAGCCTCCTAGGGGACGGAAACACCGGGGAGCTGTTTTTT. This translates into CASLLGDGNTGELFF.

This rearrangement joins TRBV30 to TRBJ2-7; 9 positions match TRBD1. The ends lost 3 bases at V and 4 bases at J; junction bases unmatched: 7. In germline, CDR1 is GTSNPN, CDR2 SVGIG (reference sequence). There are 14 residues in the CDR3. CDR3 bases: TGTGCCTGGAGGGCGACAGGGGGTACGTACGAGCAGTACTTC. This translates into CAWRATGGTYEQYF.

This clone occurred a few times. The CDR3 reads CASSLEFGSYNEQFF. As DNA, the CDR3 is TGCGCCAGCAGCTTGGAATTTGGGTCCTACAATGAGCAGTTCTTC. The V and J genes are TRBV5-1 and TRBJ2-1; D gene uncertain. The CDR3 covers 15 residues. Germline V gene sequence: CDR1 SGHRS, CDR2 YFSETQ. With 0 bases removed from V and 1 base from J, the gap between germline ends came to 8 bases.

V and J are TRBV7-8 and TRBJ2-5; TRBD2 aligns across 12 bases. The CDR3 totals 18 residues. J gave up 5 bases and V 0 bases, and 10 bases lay outside the gene matches. Germline CDR1 SGHVS, CDR2 FQNEAQ. CDR3 loop: CASSLALLAGGAGETQYF. The CDR3 DNA follows: TGTGCCAGCAGCTTAGCGCTACTAGCGGGGGGTGCAGGGGAGACCCAGTACTTC. Full variable domain (missing parts from reference TRBV7-8 and TRBJ2-5): GAGVSQSPRYKVAKRGQDVALRCDPISGHVSLFWYQQALGQGPEFLTYFQNEAQLDKSGLPSDRFFAERPEGSVSTLKIQRTQQEDSAVYLCASSLALLAGGAGETQYFGPGTRLLVL.

This clone turned up a few times. The V call is TRBV23-1, the J call TRBJ2-7, with a tentative D call TRBD2 (6 bases). TRBV23-1 is known as an ORF, though its function is uncertain. V lost 3 bases, J lost 6 bases, and 24 bases lay in between. CDR3 length: 17 residues. The CDR3 spells CASSQVRGVMGFGEQYF. CDR3 coding DNA: TGCGCCAGCAGTCAGGTGCGGGGTGTGATGGGGTTCGGCGAGCAGTACTTC.

The chain uses TRBV27 and TRBJ1-2; maybe TRBD1 (6 bases). CDR3 size: 13 residues. CDR1 and CDR2 (germline): MNHEY, SMNVEV (reference sequence). Trimming removed 3 bases at V and 5 bases at J, with 10 bases between. The CDR3 DNA is TGTGCCAGCAGTTTTCGGGGGGCGTATGGCTACACCTTC. Translation: CASSFRGAYGYTF.

The chain combines TRBV19 with TRBJ2-6; D unclear. In germline, CDR1 is LNHDA, CDR2 SQIVND (reference sequence). With 5 bases removed from V and 0 bases from J, the gap between germline ends came to 14 bases. This CDR3 comprises 17 residues. The DNA for the CDR3 is TGTGCCAGTAGTCCCCGGGCCCGCCCCTCTGGGGCCAACGTCCTGACTTTC. Protein: CASSPRARPSGANVLTF.